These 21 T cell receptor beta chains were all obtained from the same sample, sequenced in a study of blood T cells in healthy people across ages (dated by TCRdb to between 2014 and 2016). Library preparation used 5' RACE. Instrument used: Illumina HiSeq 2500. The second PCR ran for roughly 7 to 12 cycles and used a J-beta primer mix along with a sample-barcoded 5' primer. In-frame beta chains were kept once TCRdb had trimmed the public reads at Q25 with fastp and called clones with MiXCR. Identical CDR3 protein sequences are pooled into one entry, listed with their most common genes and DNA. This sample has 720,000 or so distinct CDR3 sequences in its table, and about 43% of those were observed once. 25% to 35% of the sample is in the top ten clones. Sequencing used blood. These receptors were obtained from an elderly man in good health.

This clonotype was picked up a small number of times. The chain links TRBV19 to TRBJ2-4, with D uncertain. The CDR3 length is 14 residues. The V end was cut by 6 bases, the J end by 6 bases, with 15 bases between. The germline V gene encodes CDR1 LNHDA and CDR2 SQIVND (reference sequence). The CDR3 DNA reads TGTGCCAGTAGCCTCACCGGACCTTCAAACATTCAGTACTTC. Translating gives CASSLTGPSNIQYF.

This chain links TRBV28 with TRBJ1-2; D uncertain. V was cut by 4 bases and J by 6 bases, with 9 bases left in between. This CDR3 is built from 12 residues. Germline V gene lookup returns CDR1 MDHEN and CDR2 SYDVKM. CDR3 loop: CASSWRADGYTF. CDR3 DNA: TGTGCCAGCAGTTGGAGGGCTGATGGCTACACCTTC.

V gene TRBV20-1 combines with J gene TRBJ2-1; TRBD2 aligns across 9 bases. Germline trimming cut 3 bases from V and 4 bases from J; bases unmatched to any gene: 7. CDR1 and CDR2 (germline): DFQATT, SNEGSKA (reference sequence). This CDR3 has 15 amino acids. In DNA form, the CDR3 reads TGCAGTGCTAGGACTAGCGGAGAGGGGTACAATGAGCAGTTCTTC. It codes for CSARTSGEGYNEQFF.

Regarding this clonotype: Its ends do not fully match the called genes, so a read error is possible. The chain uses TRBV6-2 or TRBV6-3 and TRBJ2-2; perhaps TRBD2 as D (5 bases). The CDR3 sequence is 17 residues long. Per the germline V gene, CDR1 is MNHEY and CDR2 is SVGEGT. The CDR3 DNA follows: TGTGCCGGCAGTTACCCCTCTTCTAGCCCGAGGACCGGGGAGCTGTTTTTT. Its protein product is CAGSYPSSSPRTGELFF.

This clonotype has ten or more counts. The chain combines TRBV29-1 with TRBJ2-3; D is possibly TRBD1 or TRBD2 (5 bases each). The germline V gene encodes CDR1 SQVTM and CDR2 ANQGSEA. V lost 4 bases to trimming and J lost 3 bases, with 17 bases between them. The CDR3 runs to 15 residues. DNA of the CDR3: TGCAGCGTTGGCTCAGTTCCGGGGCGAACAGATACGCAGTATTTT. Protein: CSVGSVPGRTDTQYF.

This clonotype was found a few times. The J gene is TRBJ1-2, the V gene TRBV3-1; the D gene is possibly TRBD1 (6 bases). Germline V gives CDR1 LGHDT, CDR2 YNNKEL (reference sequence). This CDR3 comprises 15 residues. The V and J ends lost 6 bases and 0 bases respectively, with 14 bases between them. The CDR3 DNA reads TGTGCCAGCAGGCAGCTGGGGGGCGCTAACTATGGCTACACCTTC. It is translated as CASRQLGGANYGYTF.

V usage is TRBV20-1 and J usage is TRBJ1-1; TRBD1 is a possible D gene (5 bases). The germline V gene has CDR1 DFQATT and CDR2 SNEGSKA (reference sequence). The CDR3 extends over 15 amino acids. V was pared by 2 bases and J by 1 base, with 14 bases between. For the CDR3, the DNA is TGCAGTGCTAGACCCCAGGCAGGGAAGAACACTGAAGCTTTCTTT. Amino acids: CSARPQAGKNTEAFF.

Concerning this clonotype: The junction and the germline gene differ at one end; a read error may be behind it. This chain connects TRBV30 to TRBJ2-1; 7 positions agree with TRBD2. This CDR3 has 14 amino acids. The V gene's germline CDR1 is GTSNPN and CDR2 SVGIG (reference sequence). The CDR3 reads CAWKAASGYSEQFF. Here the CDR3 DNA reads TGTGCCTGGAAAGCGGCTAGCGGCTACAGTGAGCAGTTCTTC.

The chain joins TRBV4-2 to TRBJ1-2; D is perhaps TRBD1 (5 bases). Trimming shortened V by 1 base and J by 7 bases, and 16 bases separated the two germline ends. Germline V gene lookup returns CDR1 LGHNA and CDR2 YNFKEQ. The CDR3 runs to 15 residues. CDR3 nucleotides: TGTGCCAGCAGCCAAGGGGGCCGCTCCATCCTTGGCTACACCTTC. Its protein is CASSQGGRSILGYTF.

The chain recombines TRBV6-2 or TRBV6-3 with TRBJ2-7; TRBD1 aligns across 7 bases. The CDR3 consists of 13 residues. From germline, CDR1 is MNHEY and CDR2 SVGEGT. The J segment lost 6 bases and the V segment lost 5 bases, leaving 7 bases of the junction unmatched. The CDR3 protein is CASSGGQTSEQYF. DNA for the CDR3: TGTGCCAGCAGTGGGGGACAGACCTCCGAGCAGTACTTC.

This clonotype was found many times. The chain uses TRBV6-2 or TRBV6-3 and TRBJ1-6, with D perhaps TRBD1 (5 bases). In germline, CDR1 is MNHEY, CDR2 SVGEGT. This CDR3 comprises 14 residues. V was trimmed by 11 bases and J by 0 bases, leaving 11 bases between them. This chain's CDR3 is CAGRQSSYNSPLHF. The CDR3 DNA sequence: TGTGCCGGCCGACAGAGCTCCTATAATTCACCCCTCCACTTT.

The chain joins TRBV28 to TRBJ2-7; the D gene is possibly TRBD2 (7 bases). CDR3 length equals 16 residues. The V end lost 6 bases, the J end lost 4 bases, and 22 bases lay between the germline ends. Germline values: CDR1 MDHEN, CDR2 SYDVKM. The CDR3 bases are TGTGCCAGCAGCACAGGACTAGTCGGGACATGGTACGAGCAGTACTTC. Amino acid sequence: CASSTGLVGTWYEQYF.

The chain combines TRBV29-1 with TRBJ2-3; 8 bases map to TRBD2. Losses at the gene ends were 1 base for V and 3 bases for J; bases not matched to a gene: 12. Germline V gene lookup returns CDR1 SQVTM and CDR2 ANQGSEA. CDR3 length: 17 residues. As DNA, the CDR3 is TGCAGCGTTGAAGGGGGTGGTAGCGGGAAACGAACAGATACGCAGTATTTT. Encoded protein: CSVEGGGSGKRTDTQYF.

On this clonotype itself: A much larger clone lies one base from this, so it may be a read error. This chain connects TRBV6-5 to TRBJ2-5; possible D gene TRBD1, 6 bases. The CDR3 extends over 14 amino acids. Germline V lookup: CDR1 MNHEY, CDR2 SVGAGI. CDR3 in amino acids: CACSPRTVQETQYF. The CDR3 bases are TGTGCCTGCAGTCCCCGGACAGTTCAAGAGACCCAGTACTTC.

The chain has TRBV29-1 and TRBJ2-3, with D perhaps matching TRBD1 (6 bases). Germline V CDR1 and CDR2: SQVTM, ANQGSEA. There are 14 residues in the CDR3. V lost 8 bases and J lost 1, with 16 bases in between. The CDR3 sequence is CSYPGTSGTDTQYF. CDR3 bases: TGCAGCTATCCCGGGACAAGCGGCACAGATACGCAGTATTTT.

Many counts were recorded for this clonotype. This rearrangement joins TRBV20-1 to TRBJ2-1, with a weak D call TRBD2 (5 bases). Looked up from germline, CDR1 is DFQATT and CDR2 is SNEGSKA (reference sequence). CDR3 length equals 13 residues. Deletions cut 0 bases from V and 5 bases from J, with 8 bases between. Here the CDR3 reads CSAREDLDNEQFF. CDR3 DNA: TGCAGTGCTAGAGAGGACTTGGACAATGAGCAGTTCTTC.

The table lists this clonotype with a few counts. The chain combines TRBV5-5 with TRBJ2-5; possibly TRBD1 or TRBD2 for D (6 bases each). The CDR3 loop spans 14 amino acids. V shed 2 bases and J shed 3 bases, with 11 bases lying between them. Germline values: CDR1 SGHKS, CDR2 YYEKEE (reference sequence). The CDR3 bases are TGTGCCAGCAGCTTATGGGGGGCCGAAGAGACCCAGTACTTC. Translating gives CASSLWGAEETQYF.

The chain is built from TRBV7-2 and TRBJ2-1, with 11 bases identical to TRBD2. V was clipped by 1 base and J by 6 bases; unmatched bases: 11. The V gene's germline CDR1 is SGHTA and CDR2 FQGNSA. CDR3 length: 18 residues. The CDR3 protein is CASSLVLVAGGLVNEQFF. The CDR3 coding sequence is TGTGCCAGCAGCTTAGTCCTGGTAGCGGGGGGGCTAGTCAATGAGCAGTTCTTC.

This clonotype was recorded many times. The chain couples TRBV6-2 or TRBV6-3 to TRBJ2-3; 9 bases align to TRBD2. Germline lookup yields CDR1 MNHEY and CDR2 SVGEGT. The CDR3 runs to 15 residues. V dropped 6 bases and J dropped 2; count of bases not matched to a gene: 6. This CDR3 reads CASRGLARPTDTQYF. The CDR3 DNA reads TGTGCCAGCAGAGGACTAGCGCGACCCACAGATACGCAGTATTTT.

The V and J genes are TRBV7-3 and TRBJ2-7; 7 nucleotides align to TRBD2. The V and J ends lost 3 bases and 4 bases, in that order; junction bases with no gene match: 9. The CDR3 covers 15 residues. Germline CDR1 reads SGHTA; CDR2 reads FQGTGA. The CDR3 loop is CASSFSGGRAYEQYF. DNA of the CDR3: TGTGCCAGCAGCTTTTCTGGTGGGAGGGCTTACGAGCAGTACTTC. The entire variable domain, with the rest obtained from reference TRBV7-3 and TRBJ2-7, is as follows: GAGVSQTPSNKVTEKGKYVELRCDPISGHTALYWYRQSLGQGPEFLIYFQGTGAADDSGLPNDRFFAVRPEGSVSTLKIQRTERGDSAVYLCASSFSGGRAYEQYFGPGTRLTVT.

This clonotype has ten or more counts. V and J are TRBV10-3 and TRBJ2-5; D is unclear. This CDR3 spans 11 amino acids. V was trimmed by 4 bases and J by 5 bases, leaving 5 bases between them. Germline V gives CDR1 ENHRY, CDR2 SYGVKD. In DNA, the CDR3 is TGTGCCATCAGTGTCGGGGAGACCCAGTACTTC. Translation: CAISVGETQYF.